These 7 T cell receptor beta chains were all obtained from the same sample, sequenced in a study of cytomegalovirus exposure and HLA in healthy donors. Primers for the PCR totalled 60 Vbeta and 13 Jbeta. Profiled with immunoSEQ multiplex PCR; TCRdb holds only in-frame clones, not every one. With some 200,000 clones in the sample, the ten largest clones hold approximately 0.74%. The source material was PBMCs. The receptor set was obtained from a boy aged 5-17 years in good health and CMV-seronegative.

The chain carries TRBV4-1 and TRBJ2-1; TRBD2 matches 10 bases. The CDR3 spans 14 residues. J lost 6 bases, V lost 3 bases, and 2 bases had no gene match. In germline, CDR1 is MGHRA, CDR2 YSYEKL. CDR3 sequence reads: CASSHSGGINEQFF. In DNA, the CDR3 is TGCGCCAGCAGCCATAGCGGGGGGATCAATGAGCAGTTCTTC.

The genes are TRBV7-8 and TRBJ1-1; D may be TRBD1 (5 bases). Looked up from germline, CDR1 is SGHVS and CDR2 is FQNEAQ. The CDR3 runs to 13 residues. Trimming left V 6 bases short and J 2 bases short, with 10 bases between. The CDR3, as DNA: TGTGCCAGCAGTTTTAGGGGTAACACTGAAGCTTTCTTT. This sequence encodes CASSFRGNTEAFF.

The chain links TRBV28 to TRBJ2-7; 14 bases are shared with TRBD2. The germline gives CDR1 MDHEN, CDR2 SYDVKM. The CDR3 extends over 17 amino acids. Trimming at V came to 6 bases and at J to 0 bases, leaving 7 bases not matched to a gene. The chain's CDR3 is CASSPTSGGGNSYEQYF. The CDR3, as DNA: TGTGCCAGCAGCCCGACTAGCGGGGGGGGAAACTCCTACGAGCAGTACTTC.

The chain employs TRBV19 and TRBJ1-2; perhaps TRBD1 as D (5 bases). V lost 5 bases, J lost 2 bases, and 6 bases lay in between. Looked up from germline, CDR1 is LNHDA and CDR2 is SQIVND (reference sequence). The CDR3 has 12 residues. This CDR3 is CASSDRNYGYTF. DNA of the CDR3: TGTGCCAGTAGTGACAGAAACTATGGCTACACCTTC.

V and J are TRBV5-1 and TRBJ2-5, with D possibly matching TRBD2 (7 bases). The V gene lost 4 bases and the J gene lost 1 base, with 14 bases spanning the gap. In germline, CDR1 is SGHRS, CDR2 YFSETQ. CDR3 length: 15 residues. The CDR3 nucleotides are TGCGCCAGCAGCCGTGGCGGGGGCCTCCAAGAGACCCAGTACTTC. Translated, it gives CASSRGGGLQETQYF.

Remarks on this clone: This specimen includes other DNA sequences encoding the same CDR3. CDR3 coding DNA: TGTGCCAGTAGTATAGGGTCAGGATCTAGCACAGATACGCAGTATTTT. Translation: CASSIGSGSSTDTQYF. The gene calls are TRBV19 and TRBJ2-3; D is unclear. Germline CDR1 LNHDA, CDR2 SQIVND (reference sequence). The V and J ends lost 1 base and 0 bases respectively, with 11 bases between them. The CDR3 is 16 residues long.

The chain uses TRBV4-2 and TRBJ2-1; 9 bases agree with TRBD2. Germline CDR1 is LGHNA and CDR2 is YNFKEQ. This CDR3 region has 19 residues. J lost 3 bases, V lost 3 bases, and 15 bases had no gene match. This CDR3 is CASSQEGLAPTLSYNEQFF. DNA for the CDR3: TGTGCCAGCAGCCAGGAGGGACTAGCTCCGACTCTTAGCTACAATGAGCAGTTCTTC.